This T cell receptor (beta chain) was sequenced during a study of T-cell memory formation after mild COVID-19. The V gene end was trimmed by 7 bases and the J gene end by 4 bases; junction bases not matched to a gene: 9. CDR3 length equals 15 residues. Germline CDR1 is PRHDT and CDR2 is FYEKMQ (reference sequence). TCRdb analysed the 5' RACE reads with MiXCR anew, one entry per CDR3 protein. The table shows approximately 430,000 distinct CDR3 sequences, with around 22% occurring only once. Notes on the study in general: Second-wave clones peaking on day 37 lacked confirmed SARS-CoV-2 specificity.

This clonotype turned up a few times. The target antigen is unknown. This chain joins TRBV13 and TRBJ2-2, with 7 nucleotides matching TRBD2. The TCR sequence derives from an adult woman who had mild COVID-19 (a few samples of this study predate the infection). Cell type and time point are not known. The sequenced material came from PBMCs or a T cell subset sorted from them (not recorded which). CDR3 nucleotide sequence: TGTGCCAGCATAGAGCGGGGTAAAGTCACCGGGGAGCTGTTTTTT. Amino acids: CASIERGKVTGELFF.